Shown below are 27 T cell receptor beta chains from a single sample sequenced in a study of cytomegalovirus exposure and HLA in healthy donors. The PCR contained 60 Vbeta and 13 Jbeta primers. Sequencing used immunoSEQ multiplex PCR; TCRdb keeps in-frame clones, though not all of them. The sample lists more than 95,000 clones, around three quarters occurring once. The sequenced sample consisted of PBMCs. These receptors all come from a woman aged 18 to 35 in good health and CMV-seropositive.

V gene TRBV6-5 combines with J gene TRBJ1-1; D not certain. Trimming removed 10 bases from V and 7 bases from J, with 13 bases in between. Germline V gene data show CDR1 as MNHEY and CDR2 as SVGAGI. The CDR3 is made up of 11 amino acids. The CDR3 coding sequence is TGTGCCACCCGCCTAGACGGTGAAGCTTTCTTT. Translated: CATRLDGEAFF.

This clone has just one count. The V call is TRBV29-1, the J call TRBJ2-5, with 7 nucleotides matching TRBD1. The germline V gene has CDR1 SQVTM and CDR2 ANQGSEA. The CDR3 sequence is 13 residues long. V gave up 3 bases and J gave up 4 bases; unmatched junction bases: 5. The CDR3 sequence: CSVEVGGGETQYF. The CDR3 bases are TGCAGCGTTGAGGTAGGGGGCGGAGAGACCCAGTACTTC.

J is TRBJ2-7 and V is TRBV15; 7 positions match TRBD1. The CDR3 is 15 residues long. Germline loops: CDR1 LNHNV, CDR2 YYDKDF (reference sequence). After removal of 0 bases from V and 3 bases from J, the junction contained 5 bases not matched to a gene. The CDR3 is CATSRDPTGLYEQYF. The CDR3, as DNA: TGTGCCACCAGCAGAGACCCGACAGGGCTCTACGAGCAGTACTTC.

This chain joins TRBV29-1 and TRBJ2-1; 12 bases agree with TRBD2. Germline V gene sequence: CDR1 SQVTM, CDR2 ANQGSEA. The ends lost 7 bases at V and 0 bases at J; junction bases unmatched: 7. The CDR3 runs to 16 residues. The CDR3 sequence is CSGGTSGPSSYNEQFF. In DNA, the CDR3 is TGCAGCGGCGGGACTAGCGGGCCGAGCTCCTACAATGAGCAGTTCTTC.

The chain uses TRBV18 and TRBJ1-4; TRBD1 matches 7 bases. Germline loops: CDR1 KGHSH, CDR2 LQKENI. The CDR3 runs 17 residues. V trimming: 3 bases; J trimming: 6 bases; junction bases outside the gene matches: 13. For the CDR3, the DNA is TGTGCCAGCTCACCTCCGGGACAGTCCCTAGGGGATGAAAAACTGTTTTTT. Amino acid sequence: CASSPPGQSLGDEKLFF.

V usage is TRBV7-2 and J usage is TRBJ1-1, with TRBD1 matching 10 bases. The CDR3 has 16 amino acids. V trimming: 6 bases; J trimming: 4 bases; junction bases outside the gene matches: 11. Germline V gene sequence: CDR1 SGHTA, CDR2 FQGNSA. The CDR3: CASRSSGTGDLTEAFF. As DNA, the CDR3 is TGTGCCAGCAGATCCTCCGGGACAGGGGACCTCACTGAAGCTTTCTTT.

CDR3 amino acids: CASSPRKGVNEKLFF. The CDR3 DNA is TGTGCCAGCAGCCCGAGAAAGGGGGTAAATGAAAAACTGTTTTTT. The chain combines TRBV7-2 with TRBJ1-4; D might be TRBD1 (6 bases). CDR1 is SGHTA and CDR2 is FQGNSA in the germline V gene. With 5 bases removed from V and 5 bases from J, the gap between germline ends came to 15 bases. This CDR3 comprises 15 residues.

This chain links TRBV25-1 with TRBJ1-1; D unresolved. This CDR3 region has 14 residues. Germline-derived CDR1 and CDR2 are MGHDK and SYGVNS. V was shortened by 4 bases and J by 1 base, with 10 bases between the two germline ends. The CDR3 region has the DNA TGTGCCAGCAGTGTAGTGGGAGGGAACACTGAAGCTTTCTTT. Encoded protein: CASSVVGGNTEAFF.

Here the CDR3 DNA reads TGTGCCAGCAGTTATGGGGGGGGGACTAGCGGGAGTCTGGAGACCCAGTACTTC. This sequence encodes CASSYGGGTSGSLETQYF. The rearrangement joins TRBV28 to TRBJ2-5; 14 bases fit TRBD2. In germline, CDR1 is MDHEN, CDR2 SYDVKM. The V and J ends lost 4 bases and 5 bases, in that order; junction bases with no gene match: 12. This CDR3 is 18 amino acids long.

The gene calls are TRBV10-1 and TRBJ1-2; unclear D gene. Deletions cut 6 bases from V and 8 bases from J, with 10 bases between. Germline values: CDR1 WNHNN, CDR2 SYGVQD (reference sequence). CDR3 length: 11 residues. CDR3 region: CASRNTKGYTF. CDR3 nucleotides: TGCGCCAGCAGAAACACTAAGGGCTACACCTTC.

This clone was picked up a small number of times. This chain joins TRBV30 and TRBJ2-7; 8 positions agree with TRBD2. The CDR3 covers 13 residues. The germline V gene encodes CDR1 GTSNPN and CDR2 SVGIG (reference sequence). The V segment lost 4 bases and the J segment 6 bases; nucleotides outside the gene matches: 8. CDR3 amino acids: CAWTTRRGGEQYF. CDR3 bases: TGTGCCTGGACCACCCGACGGGGGGGCGAGCAGTACTTC.

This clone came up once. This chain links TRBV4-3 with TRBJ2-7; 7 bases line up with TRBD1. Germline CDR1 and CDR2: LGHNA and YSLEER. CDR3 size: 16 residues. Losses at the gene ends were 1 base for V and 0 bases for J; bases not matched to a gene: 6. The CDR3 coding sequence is TGCGCCAGCAGCCAAGCTGGCGACAGGGTCTCCTACGAGCAGTACTTC. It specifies CASSQAGDRVSYEQYF.

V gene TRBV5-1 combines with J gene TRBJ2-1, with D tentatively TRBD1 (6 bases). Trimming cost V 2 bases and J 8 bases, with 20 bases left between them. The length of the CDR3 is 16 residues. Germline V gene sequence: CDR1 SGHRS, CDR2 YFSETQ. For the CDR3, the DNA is TGCGCCAGCAGCTTCATGGGTGTTCAGGGGACCCATGAGCAGTTCTTC. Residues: CASSFMGVQGTHEQFF.

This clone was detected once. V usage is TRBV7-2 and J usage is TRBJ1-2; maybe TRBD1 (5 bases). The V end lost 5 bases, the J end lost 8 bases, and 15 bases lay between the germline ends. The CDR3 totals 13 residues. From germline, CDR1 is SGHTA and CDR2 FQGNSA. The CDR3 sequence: CASSDRTRRGYTF. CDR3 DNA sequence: TGTGCCAGCAGCGACCGGACACGGCGAGGCTACACCTTC. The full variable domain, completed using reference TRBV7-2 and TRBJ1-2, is GAGVSQSPSNKVTEKGKDVELRCDPISGHTALYWYRQSLGQGLEFLIYFQGNSAPDKSGLPSDRFSAERTGGSVSTLTIQRTQQEDSAVYLCASSDRTRRGYTFGSGTRLTVV.

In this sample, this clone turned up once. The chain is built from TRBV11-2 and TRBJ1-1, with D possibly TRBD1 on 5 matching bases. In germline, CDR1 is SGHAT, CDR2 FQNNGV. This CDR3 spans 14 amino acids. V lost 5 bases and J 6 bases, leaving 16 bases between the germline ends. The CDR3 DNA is TGTGCCAGCAGCCCTAACCAACGGGGGGCTGAAGCTTTCTTT. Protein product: CASSPNQRGAEAFF.

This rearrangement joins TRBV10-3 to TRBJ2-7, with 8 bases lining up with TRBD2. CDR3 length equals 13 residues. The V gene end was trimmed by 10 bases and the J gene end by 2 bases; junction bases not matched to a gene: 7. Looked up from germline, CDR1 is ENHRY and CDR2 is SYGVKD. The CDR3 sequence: CATGTSGTYEQYF. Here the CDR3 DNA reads TGTGCCACCGGGACTAGTGGGACCTACGAGCAGTACTTC.

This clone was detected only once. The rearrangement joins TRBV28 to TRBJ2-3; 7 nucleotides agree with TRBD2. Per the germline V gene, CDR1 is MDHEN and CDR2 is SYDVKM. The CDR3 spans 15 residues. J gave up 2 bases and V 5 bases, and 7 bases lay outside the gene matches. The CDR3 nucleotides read TGTGCCAGCAGTATGGCGGGAGAAACCACAGATACGCAGTATTTT. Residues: CASSMAGETTDTQYF. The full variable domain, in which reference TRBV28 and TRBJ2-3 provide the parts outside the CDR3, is DVKVTQSSRYLVKRTGEKVFLECVQDMDHENMFWYRQDPGLGLRLIYFSYDVKMKEKGDIPEGYSVSREKKERFSLILESASTNQTSMYLCASSMAGETTDTQYFGPGTRLTVL.

The CDR3 loop reads CASSPSTETQYF. CDR3 DNA: TGTGCCAGCAGCCCTAGCACAGAGACCCAGTACTTC. The chain combines TRBV5-6 with TRBJ2-5; D is possibly TRBD2 (5 bases). The germline V gene encodes CDR1 SGHDT and CDR2 YYEEEE. This CDR3 is built from 12 residues. V was shortened by 4 bases and J by 4 bases, with 8 bases between the two germline ends.

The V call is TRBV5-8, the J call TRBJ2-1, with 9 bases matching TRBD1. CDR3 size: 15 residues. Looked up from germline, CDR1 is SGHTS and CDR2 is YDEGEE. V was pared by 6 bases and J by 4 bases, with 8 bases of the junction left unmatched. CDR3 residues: CASTPGTGSYNEQFF. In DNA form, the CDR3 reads TGTGCCAGCACCCCCGGGACAGGGTCTTACAATGAGCAGTTCTTC.

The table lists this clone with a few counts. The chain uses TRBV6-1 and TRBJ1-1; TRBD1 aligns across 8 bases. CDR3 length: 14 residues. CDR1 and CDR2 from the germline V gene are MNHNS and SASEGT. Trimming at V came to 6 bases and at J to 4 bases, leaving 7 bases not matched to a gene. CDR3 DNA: TGTGCCAGCAGAAAGGACAGGGATGTCACTGAAGCTTTCTTT. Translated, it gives CASRKDRDVTEAFF.

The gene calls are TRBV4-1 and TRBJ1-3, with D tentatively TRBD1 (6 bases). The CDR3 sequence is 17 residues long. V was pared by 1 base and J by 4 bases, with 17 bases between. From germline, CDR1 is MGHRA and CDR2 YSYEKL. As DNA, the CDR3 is TGCGCCAGCAGCCAAGCGATGAATGCAGGGGAAGGAAACACCATATATTTT. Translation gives CASSQAMNAGEGNTIYF.

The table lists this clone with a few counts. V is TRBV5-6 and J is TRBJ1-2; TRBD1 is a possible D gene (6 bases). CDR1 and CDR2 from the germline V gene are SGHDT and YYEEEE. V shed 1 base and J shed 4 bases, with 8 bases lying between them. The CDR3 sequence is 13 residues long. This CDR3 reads CASSLQGSYGYTF. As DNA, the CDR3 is TGTGCCAGCAGCTTGCAGGGGAGCTATGGCTACACCTTC. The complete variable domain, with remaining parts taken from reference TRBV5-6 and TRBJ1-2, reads DAGVTQSPTHLIKTRGQQVTLRCSPKSGHDTVSWYQQALGQGPQFIFQYYEEEERQRGNFPDRFSGHQFPNYSSELNVNALLLGDSALYLCASSLQGSYGYTFGSGTRLTVV.

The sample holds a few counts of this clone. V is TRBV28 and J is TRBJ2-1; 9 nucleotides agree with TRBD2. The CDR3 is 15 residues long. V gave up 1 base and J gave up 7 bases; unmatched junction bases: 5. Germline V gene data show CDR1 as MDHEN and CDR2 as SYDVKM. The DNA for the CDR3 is TGTGCCAGCAGTTTATTTTCTAGCGGGAAAAATGAGCAGTTCTTC. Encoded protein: CASSLFSSGKNEQFF.

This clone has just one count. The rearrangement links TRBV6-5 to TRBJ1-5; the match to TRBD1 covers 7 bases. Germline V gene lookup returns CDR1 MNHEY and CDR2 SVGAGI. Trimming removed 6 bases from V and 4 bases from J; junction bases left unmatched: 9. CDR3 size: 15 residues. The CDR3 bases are TGTGCCAGCAGCTTTAACCGGGACAGAAATCAGCCCCAGCATTTT. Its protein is CASSFNRDRNQPQHF.

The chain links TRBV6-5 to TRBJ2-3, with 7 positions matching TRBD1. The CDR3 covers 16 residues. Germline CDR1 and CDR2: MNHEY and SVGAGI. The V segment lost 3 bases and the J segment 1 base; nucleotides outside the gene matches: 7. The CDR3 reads CASSYTNRGGTDTQYF. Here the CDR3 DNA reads TGTGCCAGCAGTTATACGAACAGGGGTGGCACAGATACGCAGTATTTT.

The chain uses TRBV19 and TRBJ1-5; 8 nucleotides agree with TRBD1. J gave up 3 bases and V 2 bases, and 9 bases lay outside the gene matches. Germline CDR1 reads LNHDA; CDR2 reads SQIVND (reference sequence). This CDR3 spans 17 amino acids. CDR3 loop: CASSIISGQVHNQPQHF. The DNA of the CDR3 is TGTGCCAGTAGTATAATTTCGGGACAGGTCCACAATCAGCCCCAGCATTTT.

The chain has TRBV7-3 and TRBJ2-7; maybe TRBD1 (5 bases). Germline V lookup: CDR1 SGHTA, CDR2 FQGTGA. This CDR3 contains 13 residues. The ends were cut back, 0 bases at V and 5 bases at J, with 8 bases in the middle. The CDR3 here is CASSLTGADEQYF. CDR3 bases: TGTGCCAGCAGCTTAACAGGGGCTGACGAGCAGTACTTC.